A single sample gave rise to the 7 T cell receptor beta chains below, sequenced in a study of Ad26.COV2.S vaccination and SARS-CoV-2 variants. Treatment given: some 20 received Ad26.COV2.S at low or high dose, single or two shots; 5 received placebo; per-sample allocation not given. Day 63 after the first injection of vaccine or placebo was the sampling time. TCRdb's table, derived via immunoSEQ multiplex PCR, lists solely in-frame clones and lacks some. This table holds about 440,000 clones, around 90% found once. The sequenced sample was peripheral blood, obtained in a trial of Ad26.COV2.S vaccine versus placebo. All receptors come from a person between 18 and 60 years old who received the Ad26.COV2.S COVID-19 vaccine or a placebo.

In this sample, this clone turned up once. The gene calls are TRBV27 and TRBJ2-7, with TRBD2 identical over 11 bases. Germline V gene lookup returns CDR1 MNHEY and CDR2 SMNVEV (reference sequence). CDR3 length: 15 residues. V dropped 3 bases and J dropped 3; count of bases not matched to a gene: 4. The CDR3 DNA reads as TGTGCCAGCAGTTTGACGACTAGCGGGATCTACGAGCAGTACTTC. Translated: CASSLTTSGIYEQYF.

The chain's CDR3 is CATSDFRQTDTQYF. DNA for the CDR3: TGTGCCACCAGTGATTTCCGGCAGACAGATACGCAGTATTTT. This chain connects TRBV24-1 to TRBJ2-3; D gene uncertain. The CDR3 sequence is 14 residues long. Germline V gene data show CDR1 as KGHDR and CDR2 as SFDVKD. V dropped 1 base and J dropped 3 bases, with 7 bases sitting between them.

The V call is TRBV2, the J call TRBJ2-2; D possibly uses TRBD1 or TRBD2 (7 bases each). Germline V lookup: CDR1 SNHLY, CDR2 FYNNEI. The CDR3 has 17 amino acids. Trimming left V 6 bases short and J 6 bases short, with 23 bases between. The CDR3 loop reads CASSGDSTGRVAGELFF. The DNA of the CDR3 is TGTGCCAGCAGCGGAGACTCGACAGGGAGGGTAGCCGGGGAGCTGTTTTTT.

DNA for the CDR3: TGTGCCACCAGCAGAGGATGGGGCCCCGGTGGATCCAATAGGGATGAGCAGTTCTTC. The encoded protein is CATSRGWGPGGSNRDEQFF. The genes are TRBV15 and TRBJ2-1; weak D call: TRBD1 (5 bases). Germline CDR1 reads LNHNV; CDR2 reads YYDKDF (reference sequence). Trimming took off 1 base at V and 8 bases at J, with 27 bases between the two ends. The CDR3 spans 19 residues. Filled out from reference TRBV15 and TRBJ2-1, the complete variable domain reads DAMVIQNPRYQVTQFGKPVTLSCSQTLNHNVMYWYQQKSSQAPKLLFHYYDKDFNNEADTPDNFQSRRPNTSFCFLDIRSPGLGDTAMYLCATSRGWGPGGSNRDEQFFGPGTRLTVL.

This clone has more than one count but fewer than ten. The chain has TRBV2 and TRBJ1-5, with unresolved D. The CDR3 is made up of 13 amino acids. Germline loops: CDR1 SNHLY, CDR2 FYNNEI. Between the trimmed V and J ends, which lost 1 base and 2 bases, there was a span of 3 bases. For the CDR3, the DNA is TGTGCCAGCAGTGAAGAGGGCAATCAGCCCCAGCATTTT. It yields the protein CASSEEGNQPQHF. Variable domain in full (rest from reference TRBV2 and TRBJ1-5): EPEVTQTPSHQVTQMGQEVILRCVPISNHLYFYWYRQILGQKVEFLVSFYNNEISEKSEIFDDQFSVERPDGSNFTLKIRSTKLEDSAMYFCASSEEGNQPQHFGDGTRLSIL.

The J gene is TRBJ2-3, the V gene TRBV5-8, with D tentatively TRBD2 (6 bases). The V gene lost 3 bases and the J gene lost 3 bases, with 14 bases spanning the gap. The germline CDR1 and CDR2 sequences are SGHTS and YDEGEE. The CDR3 is 15 residues long. In DNA, the CDR3 is TGTGCCAGCAGCTCCGGGGAGGCGGTTACAGATACGCAGTATTTT. As protein: CASSSGEAVTDTQYF.

The V and J genes are TRBV25-1 and TRBJ2-7; D gene uncertain. Germline V gene lookup returns CDR1 MGHDK and CDR2 SYGVNS. Trimming shortened V by 10 bases and J by 6 bases, and 25 bases separated the two germline ends. The CDR3 covers 15 residues. The CDR3, as DNA: TGTGCCACTCCGGACGAGCCGGGTCCCGACGGCGAGCAGTACTTC. Protein product: CATPDEPGPDGEQYF.